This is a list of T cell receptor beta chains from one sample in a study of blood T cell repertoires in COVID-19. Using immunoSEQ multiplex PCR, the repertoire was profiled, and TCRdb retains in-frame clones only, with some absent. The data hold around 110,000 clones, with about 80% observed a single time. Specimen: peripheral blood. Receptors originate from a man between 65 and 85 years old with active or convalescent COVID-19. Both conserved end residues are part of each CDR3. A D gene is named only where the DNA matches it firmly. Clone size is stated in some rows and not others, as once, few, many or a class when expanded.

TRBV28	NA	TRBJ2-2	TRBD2	TGTGCCAGCAGTTATAGGAGGACTAGCGGGAGGTCAAGAACCGGGGAGCTGTTTTTT	CASSYRRTSGRSRTGELFF
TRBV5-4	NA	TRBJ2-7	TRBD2	TGTGCCAGCAGCTCCGGGACTAGCGGGGGGAAGACTAACTACGAGCAGTACTTC	CASSSGTSGGKTNYEQYF
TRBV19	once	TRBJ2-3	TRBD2	TGTGCCAGTAGTAGCGGGAGGGGGACAGATACGCAGTATTTT	CASSSGRGTDTQYF
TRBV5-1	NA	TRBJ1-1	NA	TGCGCCAGCAGCTTTTTACGAGGGCTACTTAACACTGAAGCTTTCTTT	CASSFLRGLLNTEAFF
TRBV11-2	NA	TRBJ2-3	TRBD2	TGTGCCAGCAGTTCTAGCGGGAGGGTGACAGATACGCAGTATTTT	CASSSSGRVTDTQYF
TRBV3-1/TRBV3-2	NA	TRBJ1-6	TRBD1	TGTGCCAGCAGCCAATCCCTTAAAAACAGGGGAGTCTCACCCCTCCACTTT	CASSQSLKNRGVSPLHF
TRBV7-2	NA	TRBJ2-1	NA	TGTGCCACCATGCTCATCCCGGGGAGGAACAATGAGCAGTTCTTC	CATMLIPGRNNEQFF
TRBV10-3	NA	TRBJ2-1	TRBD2	TGTGCCATCAGTGAGGGGTGGACTAGCGGCCGCTCCTACAATGAGCAGTTCTTC	CAISEGWTSGRSYNEQFF
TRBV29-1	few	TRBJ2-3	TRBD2	TGCAGCGGACTAGCGGGCACAGATACGCAGTATTTT	CSGLAGTDTQYF
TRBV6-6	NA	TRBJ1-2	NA	TGTGCCAGCAGTAGCCAGGATACCGGCTATGGCTACACCTTC	CASSSQDTGYGYTF
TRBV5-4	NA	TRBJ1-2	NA	TGTGCCAGCAGCTTGGAGGCGGGGGTTGGCTACACCTTC	CASSLEAGVGYTF
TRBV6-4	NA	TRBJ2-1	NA	TGTGCCAGCAGTTCGACTAGGAAAAATGAGCAGTTCTTC	CASSSTRKNEQFF
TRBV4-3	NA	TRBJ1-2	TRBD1	TGCGCCAGCAGCCAAGATGGATACCAAGGGGGCGCGATCCGCTATGGCTACACCTTC	CASSQDGYQGGAIRYGYTF
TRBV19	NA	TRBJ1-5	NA	TGTGCCAGTAGTAAGGGACTTAATAGCAATCAGCCCCAGCATTTT	CASSKGLNSNQPQHF
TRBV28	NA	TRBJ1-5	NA	TGTGCCAGCAGTTTATCCCCTTCATGGGCTCAGCCCCAGCATTTT	CASSLSPSWAQPQHF
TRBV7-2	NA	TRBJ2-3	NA	TGTGCCAGCAGCCCTATGGCGGGCACAGATACGCAGTATTTT	CASSPMAGTDTQYF
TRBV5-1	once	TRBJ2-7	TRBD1	TGCGCCAGCAGGCCACAGGGGGCGGGGTACGAGCAGTACTTC	CASRPQGAGYEQYF
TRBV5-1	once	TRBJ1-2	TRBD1	TGCGCCAGCAGCATACAAACAGGGACAGCTAACTATGGCTACACCTTC	CASSIQTGTANYGYTF
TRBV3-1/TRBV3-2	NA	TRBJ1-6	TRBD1	TGTGCCAGCAGCCCGGGACAGGGTGATTCACCCCTCCACTTT	CASSPGQGDSPLHF
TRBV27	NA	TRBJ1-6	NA	TGTGCCAGCAGTTTAAGACGCGCCGGGAATTCTAATTCACCCCTCCACTTT	CASSLRRAGNSNSPLHF
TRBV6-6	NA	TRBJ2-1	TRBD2	TGTGCCAGCAGTCCTAGCGGGAGACAGTTCTTC	CASSPSGRQFF
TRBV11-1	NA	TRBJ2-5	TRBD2	TGTGCCAGCAGCCGCGGCGGGGGGGCCGGCGAGACCCAGTACTTC	CASSRGGGAGETQYF